The source of this TCR beta chain is a study of beta chain features in type 1 diabetes. Points from the study as a whole: The naive, central memory and Treg TCRB repertoires of patients appeared to be more similar to one another than those of healthy donors. Highly expressing activated T cells could be over-counted with a cDNA template. TCRB CDR3s from Type 1 diabetes patients were moderately but significantly shorter in all four CD4+ subsets.

The whole isolated RNA underwent reverse transcription, so sequencing captured expressed TCRB transcripts. The repertoire was sequenced with immunoSEQ multiplex PCR; TCRdb's copy has only in-frame clones and lacks some. The sample includes nearly 350,000 clones, 9.3% of them seen just once. V was shortened by 0 bases and J by 4 bases, with 9 bases between the two germline ends. This CDR3 is 14 amino acids long. Germline values: CDR1 ENHRY, CDR2 SYGVKD. To note about this clone: Its antigen remains unknown.

The chain is built from TRBV10-3 and TRBJ1-1; D gene ambiguous. Material for sequencing was central memory CD4+ T cells from blood. This receptor was taken from a young man with type 1 diabetes. CDR3 nucleotide sequence: TGTGCCATCAGTGAGTCGGTTGGCGGCACTGAAGCTTTCTTT. This sequence encodes CAISESVGGTEAFF.